Each of the 7 T cell receptor beta chains below was sequenced from the same sample in a study of blood T cell repertoires in COVID-19. Measured with immunoSEQ multiplex PCR; TCRdb has only the in-frame clones, and not every one. The table records around 160,000 clones, approximately 86% of them present only once. The sample comprised PBMCs or T cells enriched from blood (not recorded which). These receptors were obtained from a woman aged 40 to 50 who had been exposed to COVID-19.

J is TRBJ2-5 and V is TRBV10-1; D possibly corresponds to TRBD1 (6 bases). Trimming pared 3 bases from V and 3 bases from J, leaving 8 bases between. CDR1 is WNHNN and CDR2 is SYGVQD in the germline V gene (reference sequence). CDR3 size: 13 residues. CDR3: CASSDPGEETQYF. CDR3 DNA: TGCGCCAGCAGTGATCCAGGGGAAGAGACCCAGTACTTC.

V is TRBV7-6 and J is TRBJ1-1; D ambiguous. Trimming removed 5 bases from V and 10 bases from J, with 11 bases in between. The CDR3 is made up of 11 amino acids. Germline values: CDR1 SGHVS, CDR2 FNYEAQ. The CDR3, as DNA: TGTGCCAGCAGCAATAATCCTGTAGCTTTCTTT. Amino acid sequence: CASSNNPVAFF.

This clone was observed a few times. CDR3 sequence: CSVAPGSGNTIYF. CDR3 sequence (DNA): TGCAGCGTTGCCCCAGGGTCTGGAAACACCATATATTTT. This chain links TRBV29-1 with TRBJ1-3; D is possibly TRBD1 (5 bases). This CDR3 comprises 13 residues. CDR1 is SQVTM, CDR2 ANQGSEA, per germline. Trimming shortened V by 4 bases and J by 1 base, and 8 bases separated the two germline ends.

This clone was seen a single time. V is TRBV6-6 and J is TRBJ2-1; possible D gene TRBD2, 6 bases. V lost 5 bases, J lost 6 bases, and 17 bases lay in between. Germline V gene data show CDR1 as MNHNY and CDR2 as SVGAGI (reference sequence). CDR3 length equals 15 residues. CDR3 protein: CASSGTGGKGNEQFF. DNA of the CDR3: TGTGCCAGCAGTGGGACTGGCGGGAAAGGCAATGAGCAGTTCTTC.

CDR3 region: CASSRERYPDTQYF. CDR3 nucleotide sequence: TGCGCCAGCAGCCGGGAGAGATATCCAGATACGCAGTATTTT. The genes are TRBV5-1 and TRBJ2-3; D is perhaps TRBD2 (6 bases). The CDR3 contains 14 residues. Germline-derived CDR1 and CDR2 are SGHRS and YFSETQ. V was cut by 4 bases and J by 4 bases, with 13 bases left in between.

This chain links TRBV21-1 with TRBJ2-1; the table's D call, TRBD1, has no DNA check behind it. TRBV21-1 is a pseudogene segment. The CDR3 is made up of 11 amino acids. CDR3 nucleotides: TGTGCCAGCAGCAAAGGGGCAGAGCAGTTCTTC. It codes for CASSKGAEQFF.

The J gene is TRBJ1-2, the V gene TRBV7-8, with 8 bases identical to TRBD1. The CDR3 loop spans 13 amino acids. Trimming at V came to 4 bases and at J to 8 bases, leaving 6 bases not matched to a gene. Germline assignment: CDR1 SGHVS and CDR2 FQNEAQ. The CDR3, as DNA: TGTGCCAGCAGCTCGAGGACAGGGCAAGGCTACACCTTC. Its protein product is CASSSRTGQGYTF.